What follows are 10 T cell receptor beta chains derived from one specimen sequenced in a study of CD8+CD57+ T cells in acquired aplastic anemia. For CDR3 and TCR beta VDJ profiling, genomic DNA was the template used. Each CDR3 protein gets one entry after TCRdb re-called the reads with MiXCR. Found here are around 51,000 distinct CDR3 sequences, around 72% of them singletons; the top ten hold around a third. What was sequenced was sorted CD4+, CD8+, or CD8+CD57+ T cells (not recorded which) from PBMCs. The receptors derive from a human donor in good health, serving as a control.

The rearrangement links TRBV25-1 to TRBJ1-2, with D maybe TRBD1 (6 bases). This CDR3 region has 14 residues. The ends were cut back, 2 bases at V and 8 bases at J, with 15 bases in the middle. The germline gives CDR1 MGHDK, CDR2 SYGVNS. The CDR3 reads CASSELEAGQGYTF. Written as DNA, the CDR3 is TGTGCCAGCAGTGAACTGGAGGCAGGACAGGGCTACACCTTC.

The chain combines TRBV10-3 with TRBJ2-7; TRBD1 matches at 9 bases. Trimming cost V 8 bases and J 5 bases; bases outside gene matches: 4. The CDR3 is 12 residues long. The germline V gene has CDR1 ENHRY and CDR2 SYGVKD. Here the CDR3 DNA reads TGTGCCATCGGACAGGGGAAGGACGAGCAGTACTTC. Its protein product is CAIGQGKDEQYF.

V usage is TRBV15 and J usage is TRBJ2-2, with a tentative D call TRBD1 (6 bases). Germline-derived CDR1 and CDR2 are LNHNV and YYDKDF (reference sequence). This CDR3 has 14 residues. The V end lost 6 bases, the J end lost 10 bases, and 18 bases lay between the germline ends. The CDR3 loop reads CATRARDTDAELFF. The DNA of the CDR3 is TGTGCCACCAGGGCCCGGGACACCGATGCGGAGCTGTTTTTT.

This clonotype was counted many times. At one boundary the junction diverges from the germline segment, which might be a read error. The gene calls are TRBV6-4 and TRBJ2-3; D might be TRBD1 (6 bases). CDR3 length: 21 amino acids. The V gene's germline CDR1 is MRHNA and CDR2 SNTAGT. In DNA, the CDR3 is TGTGCCAGCAGCGACTCACCAGGGGACATCCCAAAGGAATCTAGCACAGATACGCAGTATTTT. Its translation is CASSDSPGDIPKESSTDTQYF.

V gene TRBV10-2 combines with J gene TRBJ1-2; D is ambiguous. The CDR3 length is 12 residues. Trimming shortened V by 7 bases and J by 7 bases, and 13 bases separated the two germline ends. Germline V gene lookup returns CDR1 WSHSY and CDR2 SAAADI. Here the CDR3 reads CASMRGSVGYTF. For the CDR3, the DNA is TGCGCCAGCATGCGAGGGTCAGTTGGCTACACCTTC.

This chain joins TRBV20-1 and TRBJ1-6; no clear D gene. V was cut by 1 base and J by 6 bases, with 10 bases left in between. Germline V lookup: CDR1 DFQATT, CDR2 SNEGSKA (reference sequence). This CDR3 region has 14 residues. CDR3 DNA sequence: TGCAGTGCTAGAGTACGACTGATTAATTCACCCCTCCACTTT. The encoded protein is CSARVRLINSPLHF.

This clonotype appeared a single time. Here the CDR3 DNA reads TGTGCCAGCAGCGCCGGGACAGGGGGTACCGGGGAGCTGTTTTTT. Encoded protein: CASSAGTGGTGELFF. The chain carries TRBV7-8 and TRBJ2-2; 11 bases agree with TRBD1. Trimming at V came to 5 bases and at J to 5 bases, leaving 4 bases not matched to a gene. This CDR3 is 15 amino acids long. Germline-derived CDR1 and CDR2 are SGHVS and FQNEAQ.

The chain couples TRBV20-1 to TRBJ2-5; D perhaps matches TRBD1 (5 bases). This CDR3 region has 13 residues. The germline V gene has CDR1 DFQATT and CDR2 SNEGSKA (reference sequence). Trimming left V 0 bases short and J 4 bases short, with 9 bases between. CDR3 DNA sequence: TGCAGTGCTAGAGATCACCAGGGAGAGACCCAGTACTTC. Translated: CSARDHQGETQYF.

This clonotype was observed many times. The rearrangement uses TRBV6-5 and TRBJ2-1; D might be TRBD1 or TRBD2, each matching 5 bases. Germline CDR1 is MNHEY and CDR2 is SVGAGI. This CDR3 comprises 12 residues. The V end lost 4 bases, the J end lost 4 bases, and 5 bases lay between the germline ends. CDR3 residues: CASSWGYNEQFF. The DNA of the CDR3 is TGTGCCAGCAGTTGGGGGTACAATGAGCAGTTCTTC.

By sample share, this clonotype is medium-sized. The rearrangement joins TRBV9 to TRBJ2-3; the D is unclear. CDR1 and CDR2 (germline): SGDLS, YYNGEE. V was clipped by 0 bases and J by 5 bases, with 13 bases between them. The CDR3 covers 15 residues. The CDR3 bases are TGTGCCAGCAGCGTAGGCAACAGCATAGGAGATACGCAGTATTTT. This gives the protein CASSVGNSIGDTQYF.